The TCR beta chain under discussion was sequenced for a study of OX40 agonist ivuxolimab in advanced cancers. Broadly, across the study: Ivuxolimab was a fully human IgG2 agonistic monoclonal antibody targeting the costimulatory receptor OX40 (CD134). Intravenous ivuxolimab was administered to patients every 2 weeks at six dose levels: 0.01, 0.1, 0.3, 1.5, 3 and 10 mg/kg. Of the roughly 51 dose-escalation patients, hepatocellular carcinoma was present in around 20, melanoma in roughly 15, renal cell carcinoma in 9 and head and neck cancer in 9. In the dose-escalation cohort, approximately 80% of patients were male, and the mean age was around 65 years with a range of roughly 20 to 80. Prior anti-PD-1, anti-PD-L1 or anti-CTLA-4 therapy was permitted, and checkpoint inhibitors had been received by less than 45% of dose-escalation patients. Partial responses occurred in three dose-escalation patients: two with cutaneous melanoma and one with hepatocellular carcinoma. Peripheral TCRbeta sequencing was intended to test whether TCR sequence diversity was altered and clonal T-cell expansion was caused by ivuxolimab. The paper reports the monotherapy dose-escalation portion (N of about 52 patients) of the phase I ivuxolimab trial. Broad study findings and their caveats: The antigen specificity of the clonally expanded peripheral T cells was not determined. In the 0.1-3.0 mg/kg groups, partial responders were among the patients with the lowest normalized peripheral clonal expansion, particularly in CD8+ T cells. At doses of 0.1 to 3.0 mg/kg, clonal expansion of both CD4+ and CD8+ T cells in blood was seen between baseline and week 6. Low levels of normalized T-cell clonal expansion were also seen in some nonresponding patients. After ivuxolimab, CD8+ T cells had more expanded clones than CD4+ T cells on average.

Trimming at the junction amounts to 4 bases on V and 6 bases on J, and the germline ends lie 21 bases apart. The CDR3 holds 16 amino acids from the cysteine to the phenylalanine. Solely the CDR3 DNA is kept, with 48 bases framed from the first base. The germline V gene (reference sequence) provides CDR1 LNHDA and CDR2 SQIVND. Concerning this clone itself: What antigen it recognizes has not been identified. Within one base of it there is no much larger clone, and no base qualities were kept.

Patients with autoimmune disease history or receiving systemic immunosuppression were excluded from the trial. Peripheral blood for TCR sequencing was collected from all dose cohorts at baseline, on cycle 4 day 1, and on cycle 7 day 1. Samples came from an open-label, multicenter, first-in-human phase I dose-escalation trial of ivuxolimab. The trial enrolled adults with locally advanced or metastatic head and neck squamous cell, hepatocellular, melanoma or renal cell carcinoma. Before TCR sequencing, CD4+ and CD8+ T cells were separately sorted from peripheral blood. To sequence the TCRbeta CDR3 region, genomic DNA was isolated from the sorted cells. TCRbeta CDR3 regions were sequenced using the immunoSEQ Assay. Drawn from immuneACCESS, this table holds only the in-frame rearrangements with V and J called that TCRdb kept. Clones are partly lost; checked studies trace under half to an unresolved V gene and leave the rest unexplained. The sample profile shows about 93,000 clones; just over 90% of them were found once. The ten largest clones take up more than 0.5% of the sample.

The source material was CD4+ or CD8+ T cells sorted from blood, sampled in a trial of the OX40 agonist ivuxolimab. This clonotype was sampled from an adult with an advanced solid tumor such as melanoma, head and neck, liver or kidney cancer. The sequence links TRBV19 to TRBJ1-1; the D segment could be TRBD1, given 5 matching bases. The DNA sequence reads TGTGCCAGTAGTACCCCTGGTAAAGGTGGAGGGGCTGAAGCTTTCTTT. The translation is CASSTPGKGGGAEAFF.